The present entry profiles one TCR beta chain with its context. The data derive from a study of T cells after yellow fever vaccination. The ends were cut back, 5 bases at V and 6 bases at J, with 25 bases in the middle. Germline values: CDR1 DFQATT, CDR2 SNEGSKA (reference sequence). The CDR3 runs 16 residues. TCRdb re-called the 5' RACE reads through MiXCR, storing one row per CDR3 protein. Among 140,000 to 150,000 distinct CDR3 sequences, 5% to 8% were seen once, and the ten largest hold 0.55% to 0.7%. The chain recombines TRBV20-1 with TRBJ1-2; D remains ambiguous. This specimen was CD4+ T cells sorted from PBMCs, taken 10 days after the yellow fever booster vaccination. The source of this sequence is a man under 40 who received the YFV17D yellow fever vaccine. The CDR3 protein is CSASLGRTLIMHGYTF. The CDR3 region has the DNA TGCAGTGCTTCCCTCGGGAGAACCCTGATTATGCATGGCTACACCTTC.